The 19 T cell receptor beta chains listed next were all sequenced from one sample in a study of tissue T cells after allogeneic stem cell transplantation (dated by TCRdb to between 2021 and 2022). The library was obtained by the immunoSEQ multiplex PCR assay. Drawn from immuneACCESS, this table holds only the in-frame rearrangements with V and J called that TCRdb kept. Clones are partly lost; checked studies trace under half to an unresolved V gene and leave the rest unexplained. In all, the sample holds some 43,000 clones, and more than 90% of those were seen once. The top ten constitute roughly 3.8% of the sample. Read against the paper, the sample's time point label means: recipient (host-origin) PBMCs collected before allo-HCT. The material sequenced was blood, taken before transplantation. The receptors were sampled from a woman aged 35-75 years who later had graft-versus-host disease after an allogeneic stem cell transplant.

V is TRBV23-1 and J is TRBJ1-2; unclear D gene. TRBV23-1 is treated as an ORF (open reading frame) with a function not yet certain. The CDR3 spans 15 residues. V lost 1 base and J lost 5, with 14 bases in between. This chain's CDR3 is CASSQYGRPAYGYTF. CDR3 sequence (DNA): TGCGCCAGCAGTCAATACGGTAGACCAGCATATGGCTACACCTTC.

The chain combines TRBV30 with TRBJ2-1; D may correspond to TRBD1 or TRBD2 (5 bases each). There are 16 residues in the CDR3. The germline gives CDR1 GTSNPN, CDR2 SVGIG (reference sequence). Trimming removed 2 bases at V and 2 bases at J, with 16 bases between. In DNA form, the CDR3 reads TGTGCCTGGAGTCCCAGTGGGGGAGAGCCCTACAATGAGCAGTTCTTC. This gives the protein CAWSPSGGEPYNEQFF.

J is TRBJ2-7 and V is TRBV24-1, with TRBD2 matching 8 bases. The CDR3 has 17 amino acids. Looked up from germline, CDR1 is KGHDR and CDR2 is SFDVKD. With 5 bases clipped from V and 6 bases from J, the junction kept 17 bases outside the gene matches. The CDR3 sequence: CATSAPPRGGLPSEQYF. The DNA of the CDR3 is TGTGCCACCAGTGCGCCACCTCGGGGGGGCTTACCCTCCGAGCAGTACTTC.

The chain carries TRBV5-1 and TRBJ2-1; D is unresolved. This CDR3 region has 15 residues. With 2 bases removed from V and 3 bases from J, the gap between germline ends came to 12 bases. Germline V gene data show CDR1 as SGHRS and CDR2 as YFSETQ. The CDR3 region has the DNA TGCGCCAGCAGCTTTAGTAGTACGAGCTACAATGAGCAGTTCTTC. Amino acids: CASSFSSTSYNEQFF.

The CDR3 region is CASSSAGGVDTQYF. In DNA, the CDR3 is TGTGCCAGCAGCTCGGCGGGAGGGGTGGATACGCAGTATTTT. This chain links TRBV7-9 with TRBJ2-3, with 9 bases matching TRBD2. Trimming cost V 4 bases and J 6 bases; bases outside gene matches: 5. This CDR3 comprises 14 residues. Germline V CDR1 and CDR2: SEHNR, FQNEAQ (reference sequence). The full variable domain, completed using reference TRBV7-9 and TRBJ2-3, is DTGVSQNPRHKITKRGQNVTFRCDPISEHNRLYWYRQTLGQGPEFLTYFQNEAQLEKSRLLSDRFSAERPKGSFSTLEIQRTEQGDSAMYLCASSSAGGVDTQYFGPGTRLTVL.

The chain has TRBV30 and TRBJ2-1; either TRBD1 or TRBD2 may fit D (6 bases each). V lost 4 bases and J lost 6, with 16 bases in between. The CDR3 contains 14 residues. CDR1 and CDR2 from the germline V gene are GTSNPN and SVGIG (reference sequence). The CDR3 loop is CAWNRDTGVNEQFF. CDR3 bases: TGTGCCTGGAACCGGGACACGGGAGTCAATGAGCAGTTCTTC.

This chain uses TRBV19 with TRBJ2-7, with 12 bases identical to TRBD1. V gave up 2 bases and J gave up 6 bases; unmatched junction bases: 5. Germline V CDR1 and CDR2: LNHDA, SQIVND (reference sequence). The CDR3 totals 15 residues. CDR3 bases: TGTGCCAGTAGTATAAAGGGGACAGGGGGCGTCGAGCAGTACTTC. It yields the protein CASSIKGTGGVEQYF.

The V gene is TRBV10-3, the J gene TRBJ2-1, with 8 bases lining up with TRBD2. The germline gives CDR1 ENHRY, CDR2 SYGVKD. The CDR3 length is 16 residues. J was trimmed by 6 bases and V by 3 bases; bases with no gene match: 10. In nucleotides, the CDR3 is TGTGCCATCAGTGATGCGGCGGGACTAGGCTCCAATGAGCAGTTCTTC. This sequence encodes CAISDAAGLGSNEQFF.

The rearrangement uses TRBV3-1 (or the pseudogene TRBV3-2) and TRBJ2-7; 12 bases map to TRBD2. Germline-derived CDR1 and CDR2 are LGHDT and YNNKEL (reference sequence). The CDR3 runs 15 residues. Trimming at V came to 6 bases and at J to 5 bases, leaving 8 bases not matched to a gene. As DNA, the CDR3 is TGTGCCAGCAGGCTGACTAGCGGGAGAAGGAACGAGCAGTACTTC. It is translated as CASRLTSGRRNEQYF.

CDR3 nucleotides: TGTGCCAGCAGCACACGGACTAGCGGGATCTACAATGAGCAGTTCTTC. Amino acids: CASSTRTSGIYNEQFF. This chain joins TRBV9 and TRBJ2-1; 12 bases fit TRBD2. The CDR3 has 16 residues. Losses at the gene ends were 4 bases for V and 3 bases for J; bases not matched to a gene: 5. Germline CDR1 reads SGDLS; CDR2 reads YYNGEE. Full variable domain (outside the CDR3, taken from reference TRBV9 and TRBJ2-1): DSGVTQTPKHLITATGQRVTLRCSPRSGDLSVYWYQQSLDQGLQFLIQYYNGEERAKGNILERFSAQQFPDLHSELNLSSLELGDSALYFCASSTRTSGIYNEQFFGPGTRLTVL.

This clone was seen just once. This chain connects TRBV5-1 to TRBJ2-3; weak D call: TRBD2 (6 bases). CDR1 is SGHRS, CDR2 YFSETQ, per germline. V lost 4 bases, J lost 0 bases, and 12 bases lay in between. This CDR3 spans 15 amino acids. The CDR3 spells CASSPRRASTDTQYF. CDR3 DNA: TGCGCCAGCAGCCCAAGGAGGGCGAGCACAGATACGCAGTATTTT.

This clone was picked up one time. For the CDR3, the DNA is TGTGCTAGTGGTTTGGTACGAGGTGGGCTAGCGGGGATCACCCGAAACAATGAGCAGTTCTTC. Translated, it gives CASGLVRGGLAGITRNNEQFF. V gene TRBV12-5 combines with J gene TRBJ2-1; 9 nucleotides align to TRBD2. The CDR3 totals 21 residues. V lost 0 bases and J lost 5; bases outside the gene matches: 20. CDR1 is LGHNT and CDR2 is FRNRAP in the germline V gene.

The genes are TRBV6-2 or TRBV6-3 and TRBJ2-1, with D unclear. The CDR3 sequence is 16 residues long. The V gene lost 0 bases and the J gene lost 3 bases, with 12 bases spanning the gap. Germline V gene data show CDR1 as MNHEY and CDR2 as SVGEGT. The chain's CDR3 is CASSYSLEPDYNEQFF. As DNA, the CDR3 is TGTGCCAGCAGTTACTCCCTAGAACCAGACTACAATGAGCAGTTCTTC.

The chain combines TRBV23-1 with TRBJ1-2; 8 bases are shared with TRBD1. TRBV23-1 is reported as an ORF; its role is uncertain. Trimming took 4 bases from V and 6 from J; bases not matched to a gene: 4. The CDR3 is 13 amino acids. The CDR3 spells CASSPGQVDGYTF. Here the CDR3 DNA reads TGCGCCAGCAGTCCGGGACAGGTGGATGGCTACACCTTC.

This chain uses TRBV24-1 with TRBJ2-1; D is possibly TRBD2 (5 bases). The CDR3 has 11 residues. Trimming shortened V by 4 bases and J by 13 bases, and 10 bases separated the two germline ends. Germline V lookup: CDR1 KGHDR, CDR2 SFDVKD. CDR3 coding DNA: TGTGCCACCAGTGACCAGCGGCGACAGTTCTTC. It encodes CATSDQRRQFF.

V and J are TRBV19 and TRBJ2-7, with 8 bases identical to TRBD1. V was pared by 5 bases and J by 5 bases, with 8 bases of the junction left unmatched. The germline CDR1 and CDR2 sequences are LNHDA and SQIVND (reference sequence). CDR3 size: 14 residues. The CDR3 protein is CASSVTGGDNEQYF. The CDR3 DNA reads as TGTGCCAGTAGTGTTACAGGGGGTGATAACGAGCAGTACTTC.

The rearrangement links TRBV27 to TRBJ2-3; the match to TRBD2 covers 11 bases. V shed 4 bases, J shed 8 bases, and the junction held 11 bases outside the gene matches. The CDR3 consists of 16 residues. Looked up from germline, CDR1 is MNHEY and CDR2 is SMNVEV (reference sequence). The CDR3, as DNA: TGTGCCAGCAGTTCCAGTACTAGCGGGAGAACCATTACGCAGTATTTT. This translates into CASSSSTSGRTITQYF.

This chain connects TRBV18 to TRBJ2-1; 8 bases are a match to TRBD2. This CDR3 is built from 16 residues. J was trimmed by 6 bases and V by 0 bases; bases with no gene match: 7. Germline values: CDR1 KGHSH, CDR2 LQKENI. In nucleotides, the CDR3 is TGTGCCAGCTCACCACCGACTAGCGAGGGCCCCAATGAGCAGTTCTTC. This gives the protein CASSPPTSEGPNEQFF.

The chain couples TRBV19 to TRBJ2-5; 10 bases fit TRBD1. The CDR3 runs to 15 residues. Trimming cost V 5 bases and J 4 bases; bases outside gene matches: 7. CDR1 LNHDA and CDR2 SQIVND come from the germline V gene (reference sequence). The CDR3 region is CASSSPGTGAETQYF. The CDR3 coding sequence is TGTGCCAGTAGTTCCCCCGGGACAGGGGCAGAGACCCAGTACTTC.